One sample yielded the 17 T cell receptor beta chains listed below, sequenced in a study of blood T cell repertoires in COVID-19. Measured with immunoSEQ multiplex PCR; TCRdb has only the in-frame clones, and not every one. The top ten clones hold roughly 5.4% of a sample with 100,000 to 150,000 clones, 86% of them seen once. Specimen: peripheral blood. The receptors were sampled from a human donor in a cohort sampled during active COVID-19.

This sequence joins TRBV7-3 and TRBJ2-2; 7 positions agree with TRBD2. V dropped 5 bases and J dropped 0; count of bases not matched to a gene: 0. The CDR3 is made up of 14 amino acids. Per germline, CDR1 SGHTA and CDR2 FQGTGA. This CDR3 is CASSRGANTGELFF. In DNA, the CDR3 is TGTGCCAGCAGCCGGGGGGCGAACACCGGGGAGCTGTTTTTT.

The chain recombines TRBV27 with TRBJ2-3, with a possible D match to TRBD1 (6 bases). There are 14 residues in the CDR3. The germline gives CDR1 MNHEY, CDR2 SMNVEV (reference sequence). The V end lost 8 bases, the J end lost 4 bases, and 16 bases lay between the germline ends. CDR3 nucleotides: TGTGCCAGCCCACAGGGTAATGGGGCAGATACGCAGTATTTT. This encodes CASPQGNGADTQYF.

The chain combines TRBV19 with TRBJ2-2, with 12 bases lining up with TRBD2. The V and J ends lost 4 bases and 3 bases, in that order; junction bases with no gene match: 6. The CDR3 sequence is 17 residues long. The germline CDR1 and CDR2 sequences are LNHDA and SQIVND (reference sequence). In nucleotides, the CDR3 is TGTGCCAGTAGTACCCCTAGACTAGCGGGGGACACCGGGGAGCTGTTTTTT. Protein sequence: CASSTPRLAGDTGELFF.

The chain couples TRBV2 to TRBJ1-5, with 9 positions matching TRBD1. J was trimmed by 4 bases and V by 4 bases; bases with no gene match: 8. The CDR3 runs 16 residues. The germline V gene has CDR1 SNHLY and CDR2 FYNNEI. This CDR3 reads CASSALLTGGNQPQHF. CDR3 sequence (DNA): TGTGCCAGCAGTGCACTGTTGACAGGGGGTAATCAGCCCCAGCATTTT. Supplemented by reference TRBV2 and TRBJ1-5, the full variable domain reads EPEVTQTPSHQVTQMGQEVILRCVPISNHLYFYWYRQILGQKVEFLVSFYNNEISEKSEIFDDQFSVERPDGSNFTLKIRSTKLEDSAMYFCASSALLTGGNQPQHFGDGTRLSIL.

This rearrangement joins TRBV2 to TRBJ2-1; TRBD2 matches 9 bases. The V segment lost 3 bases and the J segment 3 bases; nucleotides outside the gene matches: 3. The CDR3 covers 15 residues. CDR1 and CDR2 (germline): SNHLY, FYNNEI. CDR3 sequence (DNA): TGTGCCAGCAGTGAGGCTAGCGGGATCTACAATGAGCAGTTCTTC. This translates into CASSEASGIYNEQFF.

The chain has TRBV2 and TRBJ2-3; 7 nucleotides agree with TRBD2. V lost 6 bases and J lost 2; bases outside the gene matches: 8. This CDR3 region has 15 residues. Germline lookup yields CDR1 SNHLY and CDR2 FYNNEI. The CDR3 bases are TGTGCCAGCAGGAGGGAGGGCTTGTTCACAGATACGCAGTATTTT. Translated: CASRREGLFTDTQYF.

This clone came up a few times. This chain joins TRBV18 and TRBJ1-6; no reliable D call. CDR1 KGHSH and CDR2 LQKENI come from the germline V gene. This CDR3 region has 16 residues. Trimming left V 2 bases short and J 3 bases short, with 11 bases between. The CDR3 loop is CASSPFEGFYNSPLHF. CDR3 in DNA: TGTGCCAGCTCACCATTTGAGGGATTCTATAATTCACCCCTCCACTTT.

V is TRBV7-8 and J is TRBJ2-1; unclear D gene. CDR1 and CDR2 (germline): SGHVS, FQNEAQ. This CDR3 is built from 18 residues. V was pared by 3 bases and J by 0 bases, with 18 bases between. DNA of the CDR3: TGTGCCAGCAGCTTCCTCGGTTTCACGGCTAGCTCCTACAATGAGCAGTTCTTC. This gives the protein CASSFLGFTASSYNEQFF.

The chain has TRBV6-5 and TRBJ2-5; 8 bases agree with TRBD1. The CDR3 spans 14 residues. Germline trimming cut 6 bases from V and 3 bases from J; bases unmatched to any gene: 6. CDR1 MNHEY and CDR2 SVGAGI come from the germline V gene. The CDR3 loop is CASSKLTGEETQYF. The CDR3 coding sequence is TGTGCCAGCAGCAAGTTGACAGGGGAAGAGACCCAGTACTTC.

This rearrangement joins TRBV9 to TRBJ1-5; D is unclear. With 0 bases removed from V and 5 bases from J, the gap between germline ends came to 12 bases. Per the germline V gene, CDR1 is SGDLS and CDR2 is YYNGEE. The length of the CDR3 is 15 residues. The CDR3 protein is CASSVGVGRDQPQHF. CDR3 nucleotide sequence: TGTGCCAGCAGCGTAGGTGTAGGGAGGGATCAGCCCCAGCATTTT.

Here the CDR3 reads CASTGGGVPTEAFF. In DNA, the CDR3 is TGCGCCAGCACGGGCGGGGGGGTCCCCACTGAAGCTTTCTTT. The chain joins TRBV10-2 to TRBJ1-1, with D tentatively TRBD1 (5 bases). The V and J ends lost 7 bases and 4 bases respectively, with 16 bases between them. Germline CDR1 WSHSY, CDR2 SAAADI. The CDR3 totals 14 residues.

The chain links TRBV24-1 to TRBJ2-5, with a possible D match to TRBD2 (6 bases). The CDR3 sequence is 16 residues long. With 3 bases removed from V and 5 bases from J, the gap between germline ends came to 18 bases. CDR1 KGHDR and CDR2 SFDVKD come from the germline V gene. The CDR3 nucleotides are TGTGCCACCAGTGATCCCGGGACTCCAGGATGGGAGACCCAGTACTTC. It is translated as CATSDPGTPGWETQYF.

CDR3: CASSQDPGTSGTDTQYF. The CDR3 DNA follows: TGTGCCAGCAGCCAAGATCCCGGGACTAGCGGCACAGATACGCAGTATTTT. The chain couples TRBV4-2 to TRBJ2-3; 10 nucleotides agree with TRBD2. The J segment lost 1 base and the V segment lost 0 bases, leaving 4 bases of the junction unmatched. CDR1 is LGHNA, CDR2 YNFKEQ, per germline. The CDR3 consists of 17 residues.

The sample holds one count of this clone. The chain uses TRBV3-1 (or the pseudogene TRBV3-2) and TRBJ2-3; the match to TRBD2 covers 7 bases. The V gene end was trimmed by 4 bases and the J gene end by 3 bases; junction bases not matched to a gene: 10. CDR3 length: 16 amino acids. Per germline, CDR1 LGHDT and CDR2 YNNKEL (reference sequence). The CDR3 is CASSLLGSGITDTQYF. CDR3 bases: TGTGCCAGCAGCCTGCTTGGGAGCGGGATTACAGATACGCAGTATTTT.

This rearrangement joins TRBV5-4 to TRBJ2-5, with D perhaps matching TRBD2 (5 bases). The CDR3 covers 13 residues. Germline assignment: CDR1 SGHNT and CDR2 YYREEE (reference sequence). V was cut by 2 bases and J by 4 bases, with 9 bases left in between. The CDR3 loop is CASSFSGVETQYF. As DNA, the CDR3 is TGTGCCAGCAGCTTCTCCGGGGTAGAGACCCAGTACTTC.

There are a few counts of this clone. This chain joins TRBV11-2 and TRBJ2-3, with a tentative D call TRBD2 (6 bases). This CDR3 has 15 amino acids. The ends were cut back, 3 bases at V and 2 bases at J, with 12 bases in the middle. CDR1 and CDR2 from the germline V gene are SGHAT and FQNNGV. The CDR3 sequence: CASSFSAGTTDTQYF. The CDR3 bases are TGTGCCAGCAGCTTTTCAGCGGGTACCACAGATACGCAGTATTTT.

The chain joins TRBV5-1 to TRBJ2-2; D gene unclear. The germline V gene encodes CDR1 SGHRS and CDR2 YFSETQ. V lost 2 bases to trimming and J lost 0 bases, with 8 bases between them. CDR3 size: 15 residues. The CDR3 loop reads CASSFGGTNTGELFF. The DNA of the CDR3 is TGCGCCAGCAGCTTCGGCGGTACGAACACCGGGGAGCTGTTTTTT.